One and the same sample provided the 29 T cell receptor beta chains below, sequenced in a study of radiotherapy plus CTLA-4 blockade in lung cancer. Some clones are missing from TCRdb's copy, which holds only in-frame ones; the method was immunoSEQ multiplex PCR. The data show roughly 90,000 clones, roughly 80% seen once. Sequences were derived from peripheral blood, sampled from a patient treated with radiotherapy plus ipilimumab. All receptors come from a human donor with non-small cell lung cancer that progressed on radiotherapy plus ipilimumab.

In this sample, this clone turned up a few times. The V call is TRBV6-4, the J call TRBJ1-1; weak D call: TRBD1 (6 bases). Germline CDR1 and CDR2: MRHNA and SNTAGT. Trimming cost V 6 bases and J 4 bases, with 18 bases left between them. The CDR3 totals 15 residues. The CDR3 loop is CASSLNPGHGTEAFF. The CDR3 region has the DNA TGTGCCAGCAGCTTAAACCCGGGACATGGCACTGAAGCTTTCTTT.

The chain recombines TRBV9 with TRBJ2-3; TRBD2 is a possible D gene (6 bases). Looked up from germline, CDR1 is SGDLS and CDR2 is YYNGEE. The CDR3 extends over 15 amino acids. Deletions cut 0 bases from V and 6 bases from J, with 14 bases between. Here the CDR3 reads CASSVVVGGGDTQYF. Written as DNA, the CDR3 is TGTGCCAGCAGCGTAGTGGTGGGAGGAGGCGATACGCAGTATTTT.

V usage is TRBV2 and J usage is TRBJ2-2; weak D call: TRBD1 (5 bases). The germline V gene encodes CDR1 SNHLY and CDR2 FYNNEI. Trimming left V 5 bases short and J 5 bases short, with 12 bases between. The CDR3 totals 14 residues. CDR3 residues: CASSISGLTGELFF. Here the CDR3 DNA reads TGTGCCAGCAGTATTTCAGGGTTAACCGGGGAGCTGTTTTTT.

The V and J genes are TRBV5-6 and TRBJ1-4; 9 bases fit TRBD1. CDR1 is SGHDT and CDR2 is YYEEEE in the germline V gene. The CDR3 extends over 16 amino acids. The ends lost 4 bases at V and 4 bases at J; junction bases unmatched: 8. CDR3 DNA sequence: TGTGCCAGCAGCATAACAGGGGGCGAGGATAATGAAAAACTGTTTTTT. It specifies CASSITGGEDNEKLFF.

CDR3 bases: TGTGCCAGCAGCGTTTTCGGCAGCCTTACCAACTCTGGAAACACCATATATTTT. Translated: CASSVFGSLTNSGNTIYF. The chain couples TRBV9 to TRBJ1-3; no reliable D call. This CDR3 contains 18 residues. Germline V lookup: CDR1 SGDLS, CDR2 YYNGEE. Trimming stripped 2 bases from V and 0 bases from J, with 18 bases between.

This rearrangement joins TRBV19 to TRBJ1-1; TRBD1 is a possible D gene (6 bases). This CDR3 has 18 amino acids. CDR1 and CDR2 (germline): LNHDA, SQIVND (reference sequence). The V end lost 6 bases, the J end lost 0 bases, and 23 bases lay between the germline ends. CDR3 bases: TGTGCCAGTAGGAAACCAGGTGGGGGGGCATCTATGAACACTGAAGCTTTCTTT. The encoded protein is CASRKPGGGASMNTEAFF. Drawing the rest from reference TRBV19 and TRBJ1-1, the complete variable domain is DGGITQSPKYLFRKEGQNVTLSCEQNLNHDAMYWYRQDPGQGLRLIYYSQIVNDFQKGDIAEGYSVSREKKESFPLTVTSAQKNPTAFYLCASRKPGGGASMNTEAFFGQGTRLTVV.

The chain couples TRBV27 to TRBJ1-4, with 9 nucleotides matching TRBD1. In germline, CDR1 is MNHEY, CDR2 SMNVEV (reference sequence). This CDR3 comprises 14 residues. The V gene end was trimmed by 3 bases and the J gene end by 5 bases; junction bases not matched to a gene: 1. The CDR3 DNA follows: TGTGCCAGCAGTTTGGGGACAGGGAATGAAAAACTGTTTTTT. This gives the protein CASSLGTGNEKLFF.

The chain carries TRBV5-1 and TRBJ1-2; D is unclear. In germline, CDR1 is SGHRS, CDR2 YFSETQ. Trimming took 0 bases from V and 5 from J, leaving 8 bases between them. The CDR3 runs to 13 residues. CDR3 in DNA: TGCGCCAGCAGCTTGGACCCTTTTTATGGCTACACCTTC. Its protein is CASSLDPFYGYTF.

The chain combines TRBV7-2 with TRBJ1-1, with 12 bases fitting TRBD1. J gave up 5 bases and V 3 bases, and 7 bases lay outside the gene matches. The CDR3 runs to 16 residues. CDR1 and CDR2 from the germline V gene are SGHTA and FQGNSA. The CDR3 loop reads CASSFRDRGRETEAFF. The DNA of the CDR3 is TGTGCCAGCAGCTTCCGGGACAGGGGGCGGGAGACTGAAGCTTTCTTT.

The chain combines TRBV7-2 with TRBJ2-3, with 9 bases fitting TRBD2. This CDR3 region has 16 residues. V shed 5 bases and J 3 bases; nucleotides not matched to a gene: 9. The germline gives CDR1 SGHTA, CDR2 FQGNSA. CDR3 protein: CASSPAFSGRTDTQYF. For the CDR3, the DNA is TGTGCCAGCAGCCCGGCGTTTAGCGGGAGAACAGATACGCAGTATTTT.

The CDR3 DNA is TGTGCCAGCGGAACAGGGATCAATCAGCCCCAGCATTTT. Translating gives CASGTGINQPQHF. This chain connects TRBV6-6 to TRBJ1-5, with D maybe TRBD1 (6 bases). V was pared by 8 bases and J by 3 bases, with 11 bases between. This CDR3 comprises 13 residues. Germline V gene sequence: CDR1 MNHNY, CDR2 SVGAGI (reference sequence).

CDR3 amino acids: CAWSFLFRDGYTF. The CDR3 DNA reads as TGTGCCTGGAGTTTTTTATTCAGGGATGGCTACACCTTC. The chain links TRBV30 to TRBJ1-2, with D maybe TRBD1 (5 bases). CDR1 and CDR2 (germline): GTSNPN, SVGIG (reference sequence). This CDR3 is built from 13 residues. Trimming shortened V by 2 bases and J by 6 bases, and 13 bases separated the two germline ends. Based on the CDR3 plus reference TRBV30 and TRBJ1-2, the full variable domain is SQTIHQWPATLVQPVGSPLSLECTVEGTSNPNLYWYRQAAGRGLQLLFYSVGIGQISSEVPQNLSASRPQDRQFILSSKKLLLSDSGFYLCAWSFLFRDGYTFGSGTRLTVV.

This rearrangement joins TRBV5-1 to TRBJ1-2; D ambiguous. V dropped 0 bases and J dropped 0 bases, with 6 bases sitting between them. The V gene's germline CDR1 is SGHRS and CDR2 YFSETQ. The CDR3 sequence is 14 residues long. CDR3 sequence (DNA): TGCGCCAGCAGCTTGGACAGTTCTAACTATGGCTACACCTTC. This encodes CASSLDSSNYGYTF.

V and J are TRBV30 and TRBJ1-1; the D is unclear. Germline V gene lookup returns CDR1 GTSNPN and CDR2 SVGIG (reference sequence). V lost 5 bases and J lost 4, with 11 bases in between. The CDR3 has 12 amino acids. This CDR3 reads CAWDGQSTEAFF. The CDR3 DNA follows: TGTGCCTGGGACGGGCAAAGCACTGAAGCTTTCTTT.

This clone was recorded only once. The rearrangement links TRBV27 to TRBJ2-7; 7 nucleotides agree with TRBD1. Germline CDR1 reads MNHEY; CDR2 reads SMNVEV (reference sequence). The CDR3 consists of 14 residues. V lost 2 bases, J lost 3 bases, and 4 bases stayed unmatched. CDR3 DNA sequence: TGTGCCAGCAGTTTAGGACAGGAGAACTACGAGCAGTACGTC. It encodes CASSLGQENYEQYV.

The chain links TRBV6-6 to TRBJ2-3; D uncertain. Germline lookup yields CDR1 MNHNY and CDR2 SVGAGI (reference sequence). The CDR3 spans 13 residues. Trimming cost V 5 bases and J 3 bases, with 9 bases left between them. The CDR3 DNA sequence: TGTGCCAGCAGTATCACAGAGACAGATACGCAGTATTTT. It codes for CASSITETDTQYF.

The CDR3 reads CASSLSFYNEQFF. CDR3 sequence (DNA): TGTGCCAGCAGTTTATCTTTCTACAATGAGCAGTTCTTC. The chain combines TRBV27 with TRBJ2-1; D is unresolved. CDR3 size: 13 residues. CDR1 is MNHEY, CDR2 SMNVEV, per germline (reference sequence). The V gene lost 0 bases and the J gene lost 3 bases, with 3 bases spanning the gap.

The chain carries TRBV6-1 and TRBJ2-1; 9 nucleotides match TRBD2. CDR1 is MNHNS and CDR2 is SASEGT in the germline V gene. This CDR3 spans 14 amino acids. The junction had 9 bases not matched to a gene; V was cut back by 7 bases and J by 8 bases. The CDR3 spells CASTVAGVSYEQFF. The CDR3 coding sequence is TGTGCCAGCACTGTAGCGGGAGTATCATATGAGCAGTTCTTC.

This rearrangement joins TRBV4-1 to TRBJ1-2; TRBD1 is a possible D gene (5 bases). Trimming stripped 0 bases from V and 7 bases from J, with 12 bases between. Germline assignment: CDR1 MGHRA and CDR2 YSYEKL. This CDR3 has 14 amino acids. CDR3 nucleotide sequence: TGCGCCAGCAGCCAAGAGGCCAGGGAGGGTGGCTACACCTTC. The encoded protein is CASSQEAREGGYTF.

This clone was counted a few times. The J gene is TRBJ2-3, the V gene TRBV28, with 9 bases that match TRBD2. CDR3 length equals 16 residues. Germline V lookup: CDR1 MDHEN, CDR2 SYDVKM. V gave up 6 bases and J gave up 3 bases; unmatched junction bases: 10. DNA for the CDR3: TGTGCCAGCAGCTCCTTAATAGCGGGAGATACAGATACGCAGTATTTT. Translated: CASSSLIAGDTDTQYF.

The chain joins TRBV5-1 to TRBJ2-5; D is possibly TRBD1 (6 bases). The CDR3 spans 14 residues. Trimming shortened V by 4 bases and J by 3 bases, and 13 bases separated the two germline ends. The germline V gene encodes CDR1 SGHRS and CDR2 YFSETQ. CDR3 nucleotide sequence: TGCGCCAGCAGCCCATTCGACAGGAAAGAGACCCAGTACTTC. Protein sequence: CASSPFDRKETQYF. The full variable domain, its missing parts supplied by reference TRBV5-1 and TRBJ2-5, is KAGVTQTPRYLIKTRGQQVTLSCSPISGHRSVSWYQQTPGQGLQFLFEYFSETQRNKGNFPGRFSGRQFSNSRSEMNVSTLELGDSALYLCASSPFDRKETQYFGPGTRLLVL.

The J gene is TRBJ1-1, the V gene TRBV12-5; no reliable D call. The V end lost 1 base, the J end lost 6 bases, and 6 bases lay between the germline ends. This CDR3 is 12 amino acids long. Germline loops: CDR1 LGHNT, CDR2 FRNRAP. The CDR3, as DNA: TGTGCTAGTGGTTTGGATTACTCTGAAGCTTTCTTT. This sequence encodes CASGLDYSEAFF.

About this clone itself: This same CDR3 is encoded by further DNA sequences in the sample. V usage is TRBV5-1 and J usage is TRBJ1-5; D may be TRBD1 (5 bases). Germline V gene data show CDR1 as SGHRS and CDR2 as YFSETQ. CDR3 size: 15 residues. The V and J ends lost 0 bases and 0 bases respectively, with 7 bases between them. CDR3 nucleotides: TGCGCCAGCAGCTTGGGGGGGTATAGCAATCAGCCCCAGCATTTT. It specifies CASSLGGYSNQPQHF.

This clone was recorded only once. The rearrangement links TRBV6-1 to TRBJ2-1; 11 nucleotides align to TRBD2. Germline CDR1 and CDR2: MNHNS and SASEGT. The junction had 6 bases not matched to a gene; V was cut back by 2 bases and J by 6 bases. There are 16 residues in the CDR3. CDR3 sequence: CASSEFTTSGSNEQFF. CDR3 coding DNA: TGTGCCAGCAGTGAATTCACCACTAGCGGGAGCAATGAGCAGTTCTTC.

In this sample, this clone turned up a few times. The chain uses TRBV18 and TRBJ2-7; the D is unclear. Germline CDR1 KGHSH, CDR2 LQKENI. The V end was cut by 2 bases, the J end by 6 bases, with 11 bases between. This CDR3 has 13 amino acids. The CDR3 reads CASSPERFFEQYV. In DNA, the CDR3 is TGTGCCAGCTCACCAGAACGTTTTTTCGAGCAGTACGTC.

The chain is built from TRBV19 and TRBJ1-2; a weak D match, TRBD1 (5 bases). The V end was cut by 6 bases, the J end by 4 bases, with 15 bases between. The CDR3 is 14 residues long. Germline-derived CDR1 and CDR2 are LNHDA and SQIVND (reference sequence). The DNA for the CDR3 is TGTGCCAGTAGAAGCGGACACTCTTCCTATGGCTACACCTTC. It codes for CASRSGHSSYGYTF.

The CDR3 protein is CASSVAGGNTGELFF. The CDR3, as DNA: TGTGCCAGCAGTGTAGCGGGGGGCAACACCGGGGAGCTGTTTTTT. This chain joins TRBV2 and TRBJ2-2; 10 positions agree with TRBD2. With 4 bases clipped from V and 2 bases from J, the junction kept 1 base outside the gene matches. This CDR3 region has 15 residues. Germline values: CDR1 SNHLY, CDR2 FYNNEI.

This sequence joins TRBV7-6 and TRBJ2-5; 12 bases are a match to TRBD2. V lost 1 base and J lost 8; bases outside the gene matches: 11. Germline V CDR1 and CDR2: SGHVS, FNYEAQ. CDR3 length equals 17 residues. The CDR3 region has the DNA TGTGCCAGCAGCTTAGTATCCGGACTAGCGGGGTCGGGAACCCAGTACTTC. Its protein is CASSLVSGLAGSGTQYF.

CDR3 sequence (DNA): TGTGCCAGCAGTCACAGGGGACCTGGGGCCAACGTCCTGACTTTC. Amino acid sequence: CASSHRGPGANVLTF. The chain has TRBV28 and TRBJ2-6; TRBD1 matches at 7 bases. This CDR3 contains 15 residues. Germline-derived CDR1 and CDR2 are MDHEN and SYDVKM. V shed 5 bases, J shed 2 bases, and the junction held 3 bases outside the gene matches. Full variable domain (outside the CDR3, taken from reference TRBV28 and TRBJ2-6): DVKVTQSSRYLVKRTGEKVFLECVQDMDHENMFWYRQDPGLGLRLIYFSYDVKMKEKGDIPEGYSVSREKKERFSLILESASTNQTSMYLCASSHRGPGANVLTFGAGSRLTVL.